Sequencing of this T cell receptor beta chain was carried out in a study of cytomegalovirus exposure and HLA in healthy donors. Details on this clone: Antigen specificity is unknown.

Overall study findings and caveats: Accounts indicate the classifier identified cytomegalovirus status with strong specificity and sensitivity. Within the roughly 120 validation repertoires, first-cohort TCR clusters tended to co-occur, according to a later analysis. The listing of roughly 160 TCR beta chains classed them as cytomegalovirus-associated.

The CDR3 runs to 18 residues. Germline CDR1 is LGHNA and CDR2 is YSLEER. Between the trimmed V and J ends, which lost 3 bases and 3 bases, there was a span of 24 bases. Profiled with immunoSEQ multiplex PCR; TCRdb holds only in-frame clones, not every one. The top ten clones hold 0.78% of a sample with about 88,000 clones, approximately 96% of them seen once. Sequencing used PBMCs. This receptor was taken from a man between 18 and 29 years old in good health and CMV-seronegative. The chain combines TRBV4-3 with TRBJ2-7; D not resolved. The CDR3 coding sequence is TGCGCCAGCAGCCATAGGTGCCAGAAAGCCCCACCGGACTACGAGCAGTACGTC. As protein: CASSHRCQKAPPDYEQYV.